These 10 T cell receptor beta chains were all obtained from the same sample, sequenced in a study of tissue T cells after allogeneic stem cell transplantation. Stated time point: mouse harvest day 7 after allogeneic transplant. Tail vein injection delivered 10^7 T-cell-depleted bone marrow cells and 10^6 splenic CD5+ T cells. The table came from immunoSEQ multiplex PCR; TCRdb's copy has only in-frame clones and leaves some out. Of a few thousand clones detected, around 48% appear once; the ten largest clones hold approximately 5%. Sequenced sample: gut tissue. The receptors stem from a female BALB/c mouse given C57BL/6 T cells with graft-versus-host disease after an allogeneic hematopoietic cell transplant.

This clone has just a few counts. Gene names refer to mouse genes. The read halts 1 residue ahead of the CDR3 end, with the missing end drawn from the germline J gene. The rearrangement uses TRBV21 and TRBJ2-7, with 11 bases identical to TRBD1. TRBV21 is placed among ORFs of uncertain function. Trimming took 2 bases from V and 7 from J; bases not matched to a gene: 4. The CDR3 covers 14 residues. Partial CDR3 DNA: TGTGCTAGCAGTCAAGGACAGGGGGCAGGGGAACAGTAC. Residues: CASSQGQGAGEQY. The whole CDR3 protein is CASSQGQGAGEQYF.

Concerning this clone itself: The gene names given are mouse names. The read ends 1 residue shy of where the CDR3 ends; the end is completed using the germline J gene. The chain uses TRBV3 and TRBJ2-2; D may be TRBD1 (6 bases). V was trimmed by 4 bases and J by 4 bases, leaving 10 bases between them. The CDR3 spans 14 residues. CDR1 and CDR2 from the germline V gene are SNHLY and FYNGKV (reference sequence). CDR3 loop: CASSSTGLTGQLYF. Incomplete CDR3 DNA: TGTGCCAGCAGCTCTACAGGGCTCACCGGGCAGCTCTAC. The full variable domain, with the rest looked up from reference TRBV3 and TRBJ2-2, is GPKVLQIPSHQIIDMGQMVTLNCDPVSNHLYFYWYKQILGQQMEFLVNFYNGKVMEKSKLFKDQFSVERPDGSYFTLKIQPTALEDSAVYFCASSSTGLTGQLYFGEGSKLTVL.

Points on this clone: Any gene name here is a mouse gene name. The read ends 1 residue before the CDR3 terminus; that terminus is restored from the germline J gene. This chain connects TRBV12-1 to TRBJ2-3; D not resolved. The CDR3 covers 12 residues. The germline gives CDR1 SGHSN, CDR2 HYEKVE. V lost 0 bases to trimming and J lost 6 bases, with 6 bases between them. The CDR3 DNA, read in part, is TGTGCCAGCTCTCTCGAAGGGGAAACGCTGTAT. Its translation: CASSLEGETLY. The entire CDR3 protein reads CASSLEGETLYF.

Remarks on this clone: Gene names refer to mouse genes. The read finishes 1 residue shy of the CDR3 end, and the germline J gene is used to complete it. The chain combines TRBV16 with TRBJ1-3; tentatively, D is TRBD1 (5 bases). Per the germline V gene, CDR1 is SGHSA and CDR2 is FRNQAP. The V end lost 0 bases, the J end lost 0 bases, and 6 bases lay between the germline ends. There are 15 residues in the CDR3. This CDR3 reads CASSLDGGSGNTLYF. The CDR3 DNA, read in part, is TGTGCAAGCAGCTTAGATGGGGGTTCTGGAAATACGCTCTAT.

In regard to this clone: The gene symbols are mouse symbols. The sequenced fragment ends 1 residue before the CDR3 boundary, so the rest is inferred from the germline J gene. This sequence joins TRBV26 and TRBJ2-7; weak D call: TRBD1 (6 bases). V was shortened by 4 bases and J by 7 bases, with 14 bases between the two germline ends. The CDR3 is made up of 13 amino acids. Germline V gene data show CDR1 as KGHPV and CDR2 as FQNQEV (reference sequence). CDR3 sequence reads: CASSPGQGGEQYF. The sequenced part of the CDR3 DNA is TGTGCCAGCAGTCCGGGACAAGGAGGGGAACAGTAC.

On this clone itself: Mouse gene names and germline throughout. The DNA ends 1 residue before the CDR3 does, and the rest of the CDR3 is filled in from the germline J gene. This chain uses TRBV26 with TRBJ2-7; no definite D call. V dropped 3 bases and J dropped 5 bases, with 5 bases sitting between them. Germline V gene sequence: CDR1 KGHPV, CDR2 FQNQEV (reference sequence). CDR3 length: 11 residues. The CDR3 protein is CASSLRDEQYF. The covered CDR3 bases are TGTGCCAGCAGTCTAAGGGATGAACAGTAC.

Notes on this clone: The gene symbols are mouse symbols. The read ends 1 residue before the CDR3 terminus; that terminus is restored from the germline J gene. The chain employs TRBV12-2 and TRBJ2-3; TRBD1 agrees at 11 bases. This CDR3 is built from 16 residues. V was clipped by 3 bases and J by 1 base; unmatched bases: 5. Germline CDR1 SGHLS, CDR2 HYDKME. The DNA read from the CDR3 is TGTGCCAGCTCTTTAGGACAGGGGGCAGGTGCAGAAACGCTGTAT. Translating it yields CASSLGQGAGAETLY. The CDR3 in its entirety is CASSLGQGAGAETLYF.

As regards this clone: Genes here carry mouse names. The CDR3 end is not reached by the read, which stops 1 residue before it; the germline J gene fills it in. V gene TRBV26 combines with J gene TRBJ1-2; TRBD1 might be the D (5 bases). The CDR3 runs 14 residues. The germline CDR1 and CDR2 sequences are KGHPV and FQNQEV (reference sequence). V lost 0 bases and J lost 4, with 9 bases in between. The CDR3 loop is CASSLSARASDYTF. CDR3 DNA (partial): TGTGCCAGCAGTCTGTCGGCCAGGGCCTCCGACTACACC.

As concerns this clone: The listed genes are named as in mouse. The read terminates 1 residue before the CDR3 end, so the remaining end is supplied by the germline J gene. Other nucleotide sequences from this sample produce the same CDR3. The chain carries TRBV23 and TRBJ2-7; TRBD1 is the table's D call, not checked against the DNA. CDR3 length equals 13 residues. CDR1 KGHTA and CDR2 FQNQQP come from the germline V gene. The CDR3 DNA, read in part, is TGCTCCAGCAGTCGGGACAGCTCCTATGAACAGTAC. Translated: CSSSRDSSYEQY. In full, the CDR3 is CSSSRDSSYEQYF. Drawing the rest from reference TRBV23 and TRBJ2-7, the complete variable domain is DAAVTQKPRYLIKMKGQEAEMKCIPEKGHTAVFWYQQKQSKELKFLIYFQNQQPLDQIDMVKERFSAVCPSSSLCSLGIRTCEAEDSALYLCSSSRDSSYEQYFGPGTRLTVL.

Relative to its sample, this clone is medium-sized (0.01 to 0.1%). These gene names are mouse names. The sequenced fragment ends 1 residue before the CDR3 boundary, so the rest is inferred from the germline J gene. This chain uses TRBV29 with TRBJ2-7; 7 nucleotides align to TRBD1. V lost 5 bases, J lost 4 bases, and 2 bases stayed unmatched. Germline values: CDR1 MSHET, CDR2 SYDVDS. CDR3 length equals 12 residues. The CDR3 bases that were read are TGTGCTAGCAGTCCGGGACAGTATGAACAGTAC. Translating gives CASSPGQYEQY. The whole CDR3 is CASSPGQYEQYF.